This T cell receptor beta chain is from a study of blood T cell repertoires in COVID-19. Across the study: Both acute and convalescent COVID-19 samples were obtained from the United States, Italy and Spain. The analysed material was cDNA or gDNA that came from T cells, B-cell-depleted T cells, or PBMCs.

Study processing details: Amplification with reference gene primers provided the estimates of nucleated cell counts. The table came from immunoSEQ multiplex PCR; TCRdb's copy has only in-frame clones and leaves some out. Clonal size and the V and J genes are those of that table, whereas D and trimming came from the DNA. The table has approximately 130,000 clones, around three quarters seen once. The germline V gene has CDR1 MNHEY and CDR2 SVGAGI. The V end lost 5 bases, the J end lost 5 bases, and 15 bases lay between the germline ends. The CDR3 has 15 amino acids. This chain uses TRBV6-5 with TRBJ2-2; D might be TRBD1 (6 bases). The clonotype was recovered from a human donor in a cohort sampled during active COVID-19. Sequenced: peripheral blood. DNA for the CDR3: TGTGCCAGCAGTCCAAACAGGGTTCGGACCGGGGAGCTGTTTTTT. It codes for CASSPNRVRTGELFF.